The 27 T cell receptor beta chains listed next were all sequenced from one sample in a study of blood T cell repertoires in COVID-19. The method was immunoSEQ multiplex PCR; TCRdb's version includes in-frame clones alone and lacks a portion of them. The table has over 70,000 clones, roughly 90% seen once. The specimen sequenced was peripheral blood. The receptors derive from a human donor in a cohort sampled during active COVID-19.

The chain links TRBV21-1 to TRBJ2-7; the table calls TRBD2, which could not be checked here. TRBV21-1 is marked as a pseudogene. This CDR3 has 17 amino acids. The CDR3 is CASSKADSGRSSYEQYF. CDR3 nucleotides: TGTGCCAGCAGCAAAGCAGATAGCGGGAGGAGCTCCTACGAGCAGTACTTC.

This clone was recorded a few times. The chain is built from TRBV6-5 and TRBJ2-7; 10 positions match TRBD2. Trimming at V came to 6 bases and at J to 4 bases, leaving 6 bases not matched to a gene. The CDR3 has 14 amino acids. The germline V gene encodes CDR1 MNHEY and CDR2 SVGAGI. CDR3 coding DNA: TGTGCCAGCAGACGGACTAGCGGACCATACGAGCAGTACTTC. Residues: CASRRTSGPYEQYF.

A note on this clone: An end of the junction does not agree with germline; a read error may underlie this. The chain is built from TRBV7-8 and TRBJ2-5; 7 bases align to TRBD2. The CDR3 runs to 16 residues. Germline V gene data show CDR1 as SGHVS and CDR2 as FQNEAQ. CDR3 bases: TGTGCCAGCAGTTTAGGGAGTTTGGGGGGGCAAGAGACCCAGTACTTC. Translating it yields CASSLGSLGGQETQYF.

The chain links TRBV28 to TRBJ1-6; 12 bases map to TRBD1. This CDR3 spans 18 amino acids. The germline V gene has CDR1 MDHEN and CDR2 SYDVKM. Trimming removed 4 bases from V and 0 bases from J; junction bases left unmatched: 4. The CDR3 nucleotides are TGTGCCAGCAGTTCGGGACAGGGGGCGACCTCCTATAATTCACCCCTCCACTTT. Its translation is CASSSGQGATSYNSPLHF.

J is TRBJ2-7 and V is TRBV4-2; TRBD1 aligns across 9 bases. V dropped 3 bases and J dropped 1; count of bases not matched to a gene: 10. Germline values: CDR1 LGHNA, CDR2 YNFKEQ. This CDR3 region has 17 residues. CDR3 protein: CASSHPMYGQGSYEQYF. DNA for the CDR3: TGTGCCAGCAGCCATCCGATGTACGGACAGGGGTCCTACGAGCAGTACTTC.

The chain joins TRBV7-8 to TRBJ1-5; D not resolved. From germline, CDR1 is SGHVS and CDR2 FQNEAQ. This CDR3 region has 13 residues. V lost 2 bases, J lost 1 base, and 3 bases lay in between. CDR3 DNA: TGTGCCAGCAGCTTACGGAGCAATCAGCCCCAGCATTTT. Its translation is CASSLRSNQPQHF.

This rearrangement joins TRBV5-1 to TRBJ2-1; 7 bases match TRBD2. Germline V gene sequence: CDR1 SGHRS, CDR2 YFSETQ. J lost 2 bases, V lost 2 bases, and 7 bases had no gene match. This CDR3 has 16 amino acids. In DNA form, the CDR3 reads TGCGCCAGCAGCTTCGGGACTAAGGGCCCCTACAATGAGCAGTTCTTC. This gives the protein CASSFGTKGPYNEQFF.

The chain's CDR3 is CSVVRSQGPGTEAFF. The CDR3 bases are TGCAGCGTTGTCAGGTCCCAGGGGCCGGGCACTGAAGCTTTCTTT. The chain couples TRBV29-1 to TRBJ1-1; D may be TRBD1 (6 bases). Germline assignment: CDR1 SQVTM and CDR2 ANQGSEA. The CDR3 runs to 15 residues. V was clipped by 4 bases and J by 4 bases, with 19 bases between them.

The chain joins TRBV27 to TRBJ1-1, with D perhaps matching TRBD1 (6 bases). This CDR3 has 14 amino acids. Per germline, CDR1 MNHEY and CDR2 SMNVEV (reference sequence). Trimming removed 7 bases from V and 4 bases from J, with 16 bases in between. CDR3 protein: CASNDRYGATEAFF. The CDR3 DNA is TGTGCCAGCAATGACAGGTATGGGGCCACTGAAGCTTTCTTT.

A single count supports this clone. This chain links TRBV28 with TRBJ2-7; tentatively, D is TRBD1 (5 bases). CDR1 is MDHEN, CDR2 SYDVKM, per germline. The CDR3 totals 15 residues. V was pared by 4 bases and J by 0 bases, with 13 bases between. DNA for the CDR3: TGTGCCAGCAGTTCGACAGCTCCCCCCTCCTACGAGCAGTACTTC. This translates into CASSSTAPPSYEQYF.

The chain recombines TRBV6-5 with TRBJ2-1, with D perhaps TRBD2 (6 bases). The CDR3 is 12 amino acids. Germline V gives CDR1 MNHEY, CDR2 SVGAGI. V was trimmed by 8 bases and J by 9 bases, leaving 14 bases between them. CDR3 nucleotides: TGTGCCAGCGGGAGGAGGGACGGTGAGCAGTTCTTC. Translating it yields CASGRRDGEQFF.

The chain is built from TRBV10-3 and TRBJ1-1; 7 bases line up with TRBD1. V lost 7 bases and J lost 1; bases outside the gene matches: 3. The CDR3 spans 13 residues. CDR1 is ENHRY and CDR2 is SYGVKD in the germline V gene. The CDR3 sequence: CAINRDRNTEAFF. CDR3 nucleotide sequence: TGTGCCATCAATCGGGACAGGAACACTGAAGCTTTCTTT.

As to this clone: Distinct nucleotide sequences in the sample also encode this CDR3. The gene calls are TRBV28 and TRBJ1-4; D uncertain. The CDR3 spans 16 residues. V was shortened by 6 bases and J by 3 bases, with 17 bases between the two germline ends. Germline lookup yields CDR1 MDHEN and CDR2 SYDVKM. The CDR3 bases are TGTGCCAGCAGCCCGGGGAGGACGTTATCTAATGAAAAACTGTTTTTT. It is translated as CASSPGRTLSNEKLFF.

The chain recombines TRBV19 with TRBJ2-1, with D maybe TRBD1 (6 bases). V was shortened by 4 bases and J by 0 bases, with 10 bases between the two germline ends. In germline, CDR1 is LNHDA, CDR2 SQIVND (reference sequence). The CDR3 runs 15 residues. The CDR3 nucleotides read TGTGCCAGTAGTAGGGGACATAACTCCTACAATGAGCAGTTCTTC. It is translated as CASSRGHNSYNEQFF.

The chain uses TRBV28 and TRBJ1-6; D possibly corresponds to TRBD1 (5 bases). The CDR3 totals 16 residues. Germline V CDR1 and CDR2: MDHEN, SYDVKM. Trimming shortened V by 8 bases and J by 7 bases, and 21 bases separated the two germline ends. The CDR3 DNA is TGTGCCAGCGGGCTGCCGTCTGTAGACAGAAATTCACCCCTCCACTTT. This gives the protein CASGLPSVDRNSPLHF.

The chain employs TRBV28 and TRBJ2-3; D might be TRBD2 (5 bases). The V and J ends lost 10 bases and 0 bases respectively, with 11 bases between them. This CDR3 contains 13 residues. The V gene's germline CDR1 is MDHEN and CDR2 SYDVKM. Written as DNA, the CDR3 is TGTGCCACCGTTTCGGGAAGCACAGATACGCAGTATTTT. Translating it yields CATVSGSTDTQYF.

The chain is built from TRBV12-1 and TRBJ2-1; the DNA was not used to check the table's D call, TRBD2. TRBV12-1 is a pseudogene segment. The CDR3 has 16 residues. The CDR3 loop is CASSFEWDSPNNEQFF. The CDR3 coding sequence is TGTGCCAGCAGCTTTGAATGGGACTCCCCAAACAATGAGCAGTTCTTC.

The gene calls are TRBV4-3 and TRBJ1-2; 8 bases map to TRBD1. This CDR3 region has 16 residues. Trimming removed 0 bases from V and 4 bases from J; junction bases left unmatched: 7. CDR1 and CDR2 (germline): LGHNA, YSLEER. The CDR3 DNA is TGCGCCAGCAGCCAAGATCTGGGGGACAGGAGCTATGGCTACACCTTC. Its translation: CASSQDLGDRSYGYTF.

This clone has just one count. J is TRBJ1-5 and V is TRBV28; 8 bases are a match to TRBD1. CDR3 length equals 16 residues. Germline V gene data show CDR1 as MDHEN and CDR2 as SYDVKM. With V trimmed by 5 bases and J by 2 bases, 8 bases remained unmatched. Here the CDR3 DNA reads TGTGCCAGCAGTCGAACTGGACAGGGAGGCAATCAGCCCCAGCATTTT. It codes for CASSRTGQGGNQPQHF.

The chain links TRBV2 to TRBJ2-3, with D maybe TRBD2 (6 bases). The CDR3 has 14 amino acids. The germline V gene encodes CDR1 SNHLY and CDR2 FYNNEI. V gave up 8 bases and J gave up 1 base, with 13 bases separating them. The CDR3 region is CASGGLAGTDTQYF. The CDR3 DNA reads TGTGCCAGCGGTGGGTTAGCGGGCACAGATACGCAGTATTTT.

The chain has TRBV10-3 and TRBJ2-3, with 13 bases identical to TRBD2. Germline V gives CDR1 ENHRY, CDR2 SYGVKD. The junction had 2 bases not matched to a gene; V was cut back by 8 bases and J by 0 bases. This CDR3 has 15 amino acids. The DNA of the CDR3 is TGTGCCATCGGGACTAGCGGGACCAGCACAGATACGCAGTATTTT. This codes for CAIGTSGTSTDTQYF.

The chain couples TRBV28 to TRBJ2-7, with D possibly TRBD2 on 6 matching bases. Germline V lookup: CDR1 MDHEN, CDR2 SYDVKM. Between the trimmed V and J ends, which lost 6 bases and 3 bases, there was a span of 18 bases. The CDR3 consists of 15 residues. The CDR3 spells CASREEVGGRYEQYF. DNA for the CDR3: TGTGCCAGCAGGGAAGAGGTGGGGGGTCGCTACGAGCAGTACTTC.

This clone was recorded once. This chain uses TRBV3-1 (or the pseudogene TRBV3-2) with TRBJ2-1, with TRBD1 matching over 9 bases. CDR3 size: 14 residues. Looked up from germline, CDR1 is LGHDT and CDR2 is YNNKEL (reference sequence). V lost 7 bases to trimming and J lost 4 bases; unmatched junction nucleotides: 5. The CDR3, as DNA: TGTGCCAGCAACGGACAGGGGCTGTACAATGAGCAGTTCTTC. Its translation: CASNGQGLYNEQFF.

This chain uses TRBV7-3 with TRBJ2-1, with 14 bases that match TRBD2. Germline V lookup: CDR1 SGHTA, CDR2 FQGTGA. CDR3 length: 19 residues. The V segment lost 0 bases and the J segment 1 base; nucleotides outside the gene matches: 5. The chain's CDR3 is CASSLTPGLAGASYNEQFF. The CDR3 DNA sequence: TGTGCCAGCAGCTTAACCCCGGGACTAGCGGGAGCTTCCTACAATGAGCAGTTCTTC.

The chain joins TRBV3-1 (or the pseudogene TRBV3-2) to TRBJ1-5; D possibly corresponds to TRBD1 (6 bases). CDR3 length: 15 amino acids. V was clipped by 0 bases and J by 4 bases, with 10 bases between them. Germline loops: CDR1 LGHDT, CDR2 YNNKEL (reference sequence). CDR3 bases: TGTGCCAGCAGCCAAGAATGGACAGAGAATCAGCCCCAGCATTTT. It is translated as CASSQEWTENQPQHF.

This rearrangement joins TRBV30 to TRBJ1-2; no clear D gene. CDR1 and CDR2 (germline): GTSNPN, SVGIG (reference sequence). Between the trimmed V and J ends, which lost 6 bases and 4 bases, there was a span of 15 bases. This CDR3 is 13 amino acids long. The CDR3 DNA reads TGTGCCTGCCGGCGGCAGGACTTCTATGGCTACACCTTC. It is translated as CACRRQDFYGYTF. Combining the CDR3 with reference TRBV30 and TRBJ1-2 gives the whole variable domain SQTIHQWPATLVQPVGSPLSLECTVEGTSNPNLYWYRQAAGRGLQLLFYSVGIGQISSEVPQNLSASRPQDRQFILSSKKLLLSDSGFYLCACRRQDFYGYTFGSGTRLTVV.

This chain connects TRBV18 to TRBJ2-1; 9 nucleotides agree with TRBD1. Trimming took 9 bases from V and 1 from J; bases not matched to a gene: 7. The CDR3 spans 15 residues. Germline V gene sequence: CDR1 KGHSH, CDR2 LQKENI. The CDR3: CASIDRGISYNEQFF. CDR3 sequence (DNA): TGTGCCAGTATCGACAGGGGGATTTCCTACAATGAGCAGTTCTTC.